One T cell receptor beta chain is described in this entry. The CDR3 is made up of 12 amino acids. Looked up from germline, CDR1 is SNHLY and CDR2 is FYNNEI. V dropped 7 bases and J dropped 5 bases, with 11 bases sitting between them. The repertoire was sequenced with immunoSEQ multiplex PCR; TCRdb's copy has only in-frame clones and lacks some. The table includes under 400,000 clones, approximately 85% detected once. This specimen comes from a study of cytomegalovirus exposure and HLA in healthy donors. The gene calls are TRBV2 and TRBJ2-5; D is ambiguous. The sample was PBMCs. The clonotype originates from a man aged 25 to 40 in good health and CMV-seronegative. CDR3 nucleotide sequence: TGTGCCAGCAAGGCAGACGGGGAGACCCAGTACTTC. Its translation: CASKADGETQYF. Full variable domain (remainder filled in from reference TRBV2 and TRBJ2-5): EPEVTQTPSHQVTQMGQEVILRCVPISNHLYFYWYRQILGQKVEFLVSFYNNEISEKSEIFDDQFSVERPDGSNFTLKIRSTKLEDSAMYFCASKADGETQYFGPGTRLLVL.